One sample yielded the 21 T cell receptor beta chains listed below, sequenced in a study of CD8 T cells in Susac syndrome. After extraction with the RNeasy kit, about 0.5 to 1 ug of the RNA was reverse transcribed using random hexamers. MiXCR, run by TCRdb on the immunoSEQ multiplex PCR reads, gives a single entry per CDR3 protein. The sample shows about 100,000 distinct CDR3 sequences, roughly 96% of them seen only once. The material sequenced was CD8+ T cells from PBMCs. The receptors originated from a human donor with Susac syndrome.

This chain's CDR3 is CATSGRGSGDIQYF. In DNA form, the CDR3 reads TGTGCCACCAGCGGGAGGGGCTCGGGCGACATTCAGTACTTC. The V and J genes are TRBV15 and TRBJ2-4; 7 positions match TRBD2. With 5 bases clipped from V and 8 bases from J, the junction kept 9 bases outside the gene matches. The V gene's germline CDR1 is LNHNV and CDR2 YYDKDF (reference sequence). This CDR3 has 14 residues.

This clonotype has only one observation. The chain employs TRBV5-1 and TRBJ1-6; 9 nucleotides align to TRBD1. The germline V gene encodes CDR1 SGHRS and CDR2 YFSETQ. V trimming: 7 bases; J trimming: 8 bases; junction bases outside the gene matches: 13. The CDR3 consists of 16 residues. The CDR3 sequence is CASRPIGTGHYSPLHF. In DNA form, the CDR3 reads TGCGCCAGCCGGCCGATCGGGACAGGGCATTATTCACCCCTCCACTTT.

V usage is TRBV24-1 and J usage is TRBJ2-3, with unresolved D. Trimming pared 0 bases from V and 7 bases from J, leaving 1 base between. This CDR3 has 11 amino acids. Germline V gene data show CDR1 as KGHDR and CDR2 as SFDVKD. In DNA, the CDR3 is TGTGCCACCAGTGATTTGTATACGCAGTATTTT. Translated, it gives CATSDLYTQYF.

This sequence joins TRBV6-6 and TRBJ1-2; D is unclear. V was clipped by 0 bases and J by 7 bases, with 18 bases between them. CDR3 size: 16 residues. Germline V gives CDR1 MNHNY, CDR2 SVGAGI (reference sequence). Here the CDR3 reads CASSYSEQGPLTGYTF. The CDR3 DNA reads as TGTGCCAGCAGTTACTCGGAACAAGGACCCCTCACTGGCTACACCTTC.

The chain joins TRBV5-1 to TRBJ2-3; the match to TRBD1 covers 7 bases. The CDR3 is made up of 15 amino acids. The J segment lost 2 bases and the V segment lost 3 bases, leaving 6 bases of the junction unmatched. Germline V gives CDR1 SGHRS, CDR2 YFSETQ. The CDR3 bases are TGCGCCAGCAGCTCCCCCGGGACAGTCACAGATACGCAGTATTTT. Translating gives CASSSPGTVTDTQYF.

The chain employs TRBV20-1 and TRBJ2-3, with 7 bases that match TRBD2. The CDR3 sequence is 12 residues long. V was clipped by 5 bases and J by 3 bases; unmatched bases: 2. Germline V gives CDR1 DFQATT, CDR2 SNEGSKA (reference sequence). The CDR3 region has the DNA TGCAGTGCTGGGGAGGGGACAGATACGCAGTATTTT. Protein: CSAGEGTDTQYF.

This clonotype was counted between two and nine times. The chain couples TRBV6-1 to TRBJ2-3; perhaps D is TRBD1 or TRBD2 (5 bases each). The V gene's germline CDR1 is MNHNS and CDR2 SASEGT. The V end was cut by 6 bases, the J end by 3 bases, with 16 bases between. CDR3 length equals 15 residues. This chain's CDR3 is CASRAGTTPTDTQYF. In nucleotides, the CDR3 is TGTGCCAGCAGAGCCGGGACGACGCCAACAGATACGCAGTATTTT.

This clonotype appeared a single time. This rearrangement joins TRBV5-1 to TRBJ1-1; TRBD1 agrees at 7 bases. The CDR3 extends over 15 amino acids. Germline V CDR1 and CDR2: SGHRS, YFSETQ. V lost 4 bases, J lost 0 bases, and 6 bases stayed unmatched. DNA for the CDR3: TGCGCCAGCAGCCGGGACAGTGGGATGAACACTGAAGCTTTCTTT. This codes for CASSRDSGMNTEAFF.

The genes are TRBV7-9 and TRBJ2-1; unclear D gene. V was trimmed by 4 bases and J by 4 bases, leaving 14 bases between them. The CDR3 length is 15 residues. The germline gives CDR1 SEHNR, CDR2 FQNEAQ (reference sequence). In DNA form, the CDR3 reads TGTGCCAGCAGCTCACCGCAGGCGGCTTACAATGAGCAGTTCTTC. Translating gives CASSSPQAAYNEQFF.

The rearrangement links TRBV3-1 to TRBJ2-5, with TRBD2 identical over 10 bases. The junction had 4 bases not matched to a gene; V was cut back by 1 base and J by 5 bases. Germline V CDR1 and CDR2: LGHDT, YNNKEL (reference sequence). This CDR3 contains 15 residues. CDR3 sequence: CASSQASGSSETQYF. CDR3 DNA sequence: TGTGCCAGCAGCCAAGCTAGCGGGAGCTCTGAGACCCAGTACTTC.

The chain joins TRBV2 to TRBJ2-1; D is unclear. CDR1 is SNHLY and CDR2 is FYNNEI in the germline V gene. Deletions cut 7 bases from V and 8 bases from J, with 15 bases between. The CDR3 contains 13 residues. CDR3 loop: CASIPHLTDEQFF. CDR3 DNA sequence: TGTGCCAGCATCCCACACCTAACGGATGAGCAGTTCTTC. The whole variable domain, remainder taken from reference TRBV2 and TRBJ2-1, is EPEVTQTPSHQVTQMGQEVILRCVPISNHLYFYWYRQILGQKVEFLVSFYNNEISEKSEIFDDQFSVERPDGSNFTLKIRSTKLEDSAMYFCASIPHLTDEQFFGPGTRLTVL.

This sequence joins TRBV7-9 and TRBJ2-3; D is ambiguous. Germline values: CDR1 SEHNR, CDR2 FQNEAQ (reference sequence). This CDR3 has 14 residues. Trimming shortened V by 1 base and J by 9 bases, and 14 bases separated the two germline ends. In nucleotides, the CDR3 is TGTGCCAGCAGCTTAGGAGGCCTCACCGTAACGCAGTATTTT. Protein product: CASSLGGLTVTQYF.

The chain joins TRBV10-3 to TRBJ2-1; TRBD2 matches 8 bases. CDR3 length equals 12 residues. Germline CDR1 ENHRY, CDR2 SYGVKD. Trimming took 5 bases from V and 8 from J; bases not matched to a gene: 2. The CDR3 sequence is CAISSGGDEQFF. The CDR3 bases are TGTGCCATCAGTTCCGGGGGGGATGAGCAGTTCTTC.

The chain is built from TRBV7-9 and TRBJ2-4; TRBD2 might be the D (6 bases). Trimming shortened V by 5 bases and J by 0 bases, and 8 bases separated the two germline ends. Germline V gives CDR1 SEHNR, CDR2 FQNEAQ (reference sequence). The CDR3 totals 14 residues. CDR3 loop: CASSPGLAKNIQYF. CDR3 in DNA: TGTGCCAGCAGCCCGGGACTAGCCAAAAACATTCAGTACTTC.

CDR3 nucleotides: TGTGCCAGCAGTGAAGCGGGGGGCATCGCTGAAGCTTTCTTT. As protein: CASSEAGGIAEAFF. The rearrangement joins TRBV6-1 to TRBJ1-1; TRBD1 is a possible D gene (6 bases). This CDR3 is built from 14 residues. Germline assignment: CDR1 MNHNS and CDR2 SASEGT. Trimming took 0 bases from V and 6 from J, leaving 11 bases between them.

This clonotype was recorded once. Mismatch with germline at one junction end may stem from a read error. The chain has TRBV12-3 or TRBV12-4 and TRBJ1-2, with D possibly TRBD1 on 6 matching bases. The CDR3 spans 14 residues. Here the CDR3 reads CASSLAGDNYGYTF. The CDR3 nucleotides read TGTGCCAGCAGTCTAGCAGGGGATAACTATGGCTACACCTTC.

The genes are TRBV12-5 and TRBJ2-3, with 10 bases fitting TRBD2. V dropped 1 base and J dropped 2; count of bases not matched to a gene: 6. The CDR3 totals 17 residues. Germline values: CDR1 LGHNT, CDR2 FRNRAP. The CDR3 DNA reads as TGTGCTAGTGGTTTGGCGACTAGCGGGCGAGACACAGATACGCAGTATTTT. Translating gives CASGLATSGRDTDTQYF.

The V call is TRBV2, the J call TRBJ2-3, with TRBD2 matching 8 bases. The germline V gene encodes CDR1 SNHLY and CDR2 FYNNEI. This CDR3 contains 14 residues. With 4 bases clipped from V and 3 bases from J, the junction kept 3 bases outside the gene matches. CDR3 coding DNA: TGTGCCAGCAGTGCGGGGGGGCAGACAGATACGCAGTATTTT. Translating it yields CASSAGGQTDTQYF.

CDR3 in DNA: TGTGCCAGCTCTTCTAGGAAGACAGATACGCAGTATTTT. Encoded protein: CASSSRKTDTQYF. V usage is TRBV25-1 and J usage is TRBJ2-3; D is undetermined. Germline values: CDR1 MGHDK, CDR2 SYGVNS. Trimming removed 8 bases at V and 3 bases at J, with 12 bases between. The CDR3 has 13 residues.

The rearrangement links TRBV5-5 to TRBJ2-7; D call uncertain. The CDR3 is 13 residues long. V was pared by 2 bases and J by 4 bases, with 10 bases between. Germline assignment: CDR1 SGHKS and CDR2 YYEKEE (reference sequence). The CDR3 region has the DNA TGTGCCAGCAGCTTCCTGGGCGAGTACGAGCAGTACTTC. Residues: CASSFLGEYEQYF.

V gene TRBV29-1 combines with J gene TRBJ2-5; maybe TRBD1 (5 bases). The CDR3 totals 14 residues. Trimming stripped 3 bases from V and 5 bases from J, with 16 bases between. Looked up from germline, CDR1 is SQVTM and CDR2 is ANQGSEA. The CDR3 sequence: CSVDTMGPLETQYF. CDR3 DNA: TGCAGCGTTGATACAATGGGGCCACTTGAGACCCAGTACTTC.